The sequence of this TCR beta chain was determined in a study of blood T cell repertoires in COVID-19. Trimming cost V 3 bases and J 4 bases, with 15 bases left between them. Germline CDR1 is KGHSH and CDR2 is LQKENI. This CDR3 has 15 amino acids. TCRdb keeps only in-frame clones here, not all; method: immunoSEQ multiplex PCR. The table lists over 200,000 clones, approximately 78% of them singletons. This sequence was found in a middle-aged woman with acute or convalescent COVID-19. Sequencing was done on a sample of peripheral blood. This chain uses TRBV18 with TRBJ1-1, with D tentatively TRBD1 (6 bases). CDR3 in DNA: TGTGCCAGCTCACCCCTATCAGGGGCGAGCACTGAAGCTTTCTTT. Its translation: CASSPLSGASTEAFF.